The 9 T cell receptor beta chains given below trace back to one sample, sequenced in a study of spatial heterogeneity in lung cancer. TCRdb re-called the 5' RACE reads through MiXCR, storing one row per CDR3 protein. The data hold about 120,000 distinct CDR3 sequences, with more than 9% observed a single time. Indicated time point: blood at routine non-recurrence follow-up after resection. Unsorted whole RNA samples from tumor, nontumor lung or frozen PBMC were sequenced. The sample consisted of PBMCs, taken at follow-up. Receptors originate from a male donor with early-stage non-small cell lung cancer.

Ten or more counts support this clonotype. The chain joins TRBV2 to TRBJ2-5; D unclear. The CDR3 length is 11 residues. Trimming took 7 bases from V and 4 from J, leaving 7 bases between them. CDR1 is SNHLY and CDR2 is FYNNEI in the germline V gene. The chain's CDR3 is CASTFVETQYF. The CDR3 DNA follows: TGTGCCAGCACCTTCGTAGAGACCCAGTACTTC.

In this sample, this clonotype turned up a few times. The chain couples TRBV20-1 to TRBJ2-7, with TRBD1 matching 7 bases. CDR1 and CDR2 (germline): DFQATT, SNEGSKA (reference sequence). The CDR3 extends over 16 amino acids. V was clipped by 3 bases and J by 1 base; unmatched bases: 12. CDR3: CSARISIRDRSYEQYF. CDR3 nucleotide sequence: TGCAGTGCTAGGATAAGCATCAGGGACAGATCCTACGAGCAGTACTTC.

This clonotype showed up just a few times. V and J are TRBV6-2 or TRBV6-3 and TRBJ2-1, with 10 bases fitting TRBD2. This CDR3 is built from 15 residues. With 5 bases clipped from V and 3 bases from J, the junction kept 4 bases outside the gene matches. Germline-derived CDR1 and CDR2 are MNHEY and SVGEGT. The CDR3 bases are TGTGCCAGCAGTCGTAGCGGGGGGAACTACAATGAGCAGTTCTTC. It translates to CASSRSGGNYNEQFF.

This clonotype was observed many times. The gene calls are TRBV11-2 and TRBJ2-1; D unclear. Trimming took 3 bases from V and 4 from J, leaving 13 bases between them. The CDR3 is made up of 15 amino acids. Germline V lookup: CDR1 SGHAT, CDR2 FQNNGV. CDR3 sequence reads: CASSLGTAAYNEQFF. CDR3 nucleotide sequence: TGTGCCAGCAGCTTGGGCACCGCGGCGTACAATGAGCAGTTCTTC.

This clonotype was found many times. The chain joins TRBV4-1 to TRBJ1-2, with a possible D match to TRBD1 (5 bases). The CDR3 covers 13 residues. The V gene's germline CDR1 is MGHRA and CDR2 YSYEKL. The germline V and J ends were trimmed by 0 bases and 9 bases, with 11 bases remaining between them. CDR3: CASSQDRQGRYTF. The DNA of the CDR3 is TGCGCCAGCAGCCAAGATAGGCAGGGACGCTACACCTTC.

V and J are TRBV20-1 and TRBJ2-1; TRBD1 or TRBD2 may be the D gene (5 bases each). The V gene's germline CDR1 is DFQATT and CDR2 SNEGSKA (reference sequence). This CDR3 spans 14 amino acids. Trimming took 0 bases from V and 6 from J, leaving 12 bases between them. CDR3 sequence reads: CSARDPQGRNEQFF. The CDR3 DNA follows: TGCAGTGCTAGAGATCCGCAGGGACGCAATGAGCAGTTCTTC.

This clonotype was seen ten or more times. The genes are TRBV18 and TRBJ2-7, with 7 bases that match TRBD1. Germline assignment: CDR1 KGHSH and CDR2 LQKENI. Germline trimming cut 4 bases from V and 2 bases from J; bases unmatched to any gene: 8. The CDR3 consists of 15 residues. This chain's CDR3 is CASSQGQTITYEQYF. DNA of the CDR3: TGTGCCAGCTCACAGGGACAGACAATAACCTACGAGCAGTACTTC.

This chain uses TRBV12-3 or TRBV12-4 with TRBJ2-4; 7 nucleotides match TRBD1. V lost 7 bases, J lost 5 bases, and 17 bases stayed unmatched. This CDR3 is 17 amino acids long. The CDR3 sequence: CASTLRGWDSYENIQYF. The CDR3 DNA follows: TGTGCCAGCACCTTAAGAGGATGGGACAGCTATGAAAACATTCAGTACTTC.

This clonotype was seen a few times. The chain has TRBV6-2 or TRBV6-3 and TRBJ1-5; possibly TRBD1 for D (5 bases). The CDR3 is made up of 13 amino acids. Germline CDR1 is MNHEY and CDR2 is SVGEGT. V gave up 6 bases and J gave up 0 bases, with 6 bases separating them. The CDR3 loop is CASRDNSNQPQHF. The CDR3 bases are TGTGCCAGCAGGGACAATAGCAATCAGCCCCAGCATTTT.